Each of the 24 T cell receptor beta chains below was sequenced from the same sample in a study of T-cell memory formation after mild COVID-19. MiXCR was run by TCRdb on the 5' RACE reads, yielding one entry per CDR3 protein. The data hold tens of thousands of distinct CDR3 sequences, with roughly a quarter observed a single time. Sequenced sample: PBMCs or a T cell subset sorted from them (not recorded which). The receptors were sampled from a man aged 18 to 35 who had mild COVID-19 (a few samples of this study predate the infection). Cell type and time point are not known.

By proportion, this clonotype is medium-sized. This chain links TRBV5-1 with TRBJ2-1, with a weak D call TRBD2 (6 bases). Germline CDR1 reads SGHRS; CDR2 reads YFSETQ. Trimming removed 7 bases at V and 6 bases at J, with 14 bases between. There are 13 residues in the CDR3. CDR3 bases: TGCGCCAGCCTGGACTACGACTCCAATGAGCAGTTCTTC. Translated, it gives CASLDYDSNEQFF.

The sample holds one count of this clonotype. The chain has TRBV7-9 and TRBJ1-5; D is ambiguous. From germline, CDR1 is SEHNR and CDR2 FQNEAQ (reference sequence). V gave up 1 base and J gave up 4 bases, with 11 bases separating them. The CDR3 runs to 15 residues. Here the CDR3 DNA reads TGTGCCAGCAGCTTAGTGGGTGGCCAAAATCAGCCCCAGCATTTT. Protein product: CASSLVGGQNQPQHF.

This clonotype was recorded a few times. The V gene is TRBV9, the J gene TRBJ2-2; D remains ambiguous. With 4 bases removed from V and 4 bases from J, the gap between germline ends came to 5 bases. CDR1 is SGDLS and CDR2 is YYNGEE in the germline V gene. This CDR3 spans 12 amino acids. CDR3 sequence reads: CASSPVTGELFF. The DNA of the CDR3 is TGTGCCAGCAGCCCAGTCACCGGGGAGCTGTTTTTT.

A few counts support this clonotype. The rearrangement joins TRBV4-1 to TRBJ2-1, with 7 bases aligning to TRBD2. Trimming removed 0 bases from V and 3 bases from J; junction bases left unmatched: 8. This CDR3 has 17 residues. Germline V lookup: CDR1 MGHRA, CDR2 YSYEKL. The CDR3 sequence: CASSQDTSGALYNEQFF. The CDR3 region has the DNA TGCGCCAGCAGCCAAGATACAAGCGGGGCCCTCTACAATGAGCAGTTCTTC.

V is TRBV6-5 and J is TRBJ2-7; TRBD2 matches 7 bases. The germline CDR1 and CDR2 sequences are MNHEY and SVGAGI. Trimming at V came to 2 bases and at J to 1 base, leaving 5 bases not matched to a gene. This CDR3 contains 15 residues. CDR3 in amino acids: CASSYGGDGSYEQYV. The CDR3 bases are TGTGCCAGCAGTTACGGGGGGGACGGATCCTACGAGCAGTACGTC.

Only a few counts were recorded for this clonotype. This chain joins TRBV6-6 and TRBJ2-7; D uncertain. Germline V gives CDR1 MNHNY, CDR2 SVGAGI (reference sequence). V was clipped by 0 bases and J by 0 bases, with 9 bases between them. The CDR3 contains 15 residues. CDR3 bases: TGTGCCAGCAGTTACTCGAGGTCCGGCTCCTACGAGCAGTACGTC. Amino acids: CASSYSRSGSYEQYV.

This clonotype was seen only a few times. The chain combines TRBV4-2 with TRBJ2-3, with D possibly matching TRBD2 (5 bases). Germline assignment: CDR1 LGHNA and CDR2 YNFKEQ. This CDR3 has 14 amino acids. Trimming removed 0 bases from V and 2 bases from J, with 6 bases in between. The CDR3 region has the DNA TGTGCCAGCAGCCAAGAACTAGTCACAGATACGCAGTATTTT. This encodes CASSQELVTDTQYF.

V and J are TRBV6-5 and TRBJ2-4; D not resolved. Trimming cost V 6 bases and J 7 bases, with 13 bases left between them. The CDR3 spans 13 residues. Looked up from germline, CDR1 is MNHEY and CDR2 is SVGAGI. The CDR3 coding sequence is TGTGCCAGCAGCCCCGGGCCGCGGAACATTCAGTACTTC. Its translation is CASSPGPRNIQYF.

This clonotype was detected only a few times. The chain carries TRBV7-9 and TRBJ1-1; D unresolved. The germline V gene encodes CDR1 SEHNR and CDR2 FQNEAQ (reference sequence). The CDR3 totals 13 residues. The V and J ends lost 6 bases and 3 bases respectively, with 11 bases between them. CDR3 sequence reads: CASRFGADTEAFF. DNA for the CDR3: TGTGCCAGCAGGTTCGGTGCGGACACTGAAGCTTTCTTT.

V is TRBV29-1 and J is TRBJ2-2; possible D gene TRBD1, 6 bases. Germline values: CDR1 SQVTM, CDR2 ANQGSEA. Trimming left V 4 bases short and J 5 bases short, with 11 bases between. CDR3 length: 13 residues. CDR3: CSVVQGVTGELFF. The CDR3 nucleotides read TGCAGCGTTGTACAGGGAGTAACCGGGGAGCTGTTTTTT.

This clonotype occurred a few times. This chain links TRBV13 with TRBJ2-5; TRBD2 matches at 8 bases. Unmatched junction bases numbered 9, after V lost 2 bases and J lost 4 bases. Germline CDR1 is PRHDT and CDR2 is FYEKMQ (reference sequence). The CDR3 has 16 amino acids. CDR3 nucleotide sequence: TGTGCCAGCAGCTTAACCAGCGGGGGACCCATAGAGACCCAGTACTTC. As protein: CASSLTSGGPIETQYF.

The chain uses TRBV7-9 and TRBJ1-2, with 9 bases lining up with TRBD1. Germline-derived CDR1 and CDR2 are SEHNR and FQNEAQ (reference sequence). Unmatched junction bases numbered 10, after V lost 4 bases and J lost 7 bases. This CDR3 contains 15 residues. DNA of the CDR3: TGTGCCAGCAGCTCTACAGGGGGCGGACTGAGTGGCTACACCTTC. It yields the protein CASSSTGGGLSGYTF.

The J gene is TRBJ2-2, the V gene TRBV4-3; no firm D call. Germline V CDR1 and CDR2: LGHNA, YSLEER. This CDR3 region has 16 residues. Trimming left V 1 base short and J 0 bases short, with 9 bases between. Here the CDR3 reads CASSQGIGSNTGELFF. DNA for the CDR3: TGCGCCAGCAGCCAAGGTATAGGGTCGAACACCGGGGAGCTGTTTTTT.

The chain recombines TRBV3-1 with TRBJ2-1, with 11 bases matching TRBD2. This CDR3 is 15 amino acids long. With 4 bases clipped from V and 4 bases from J, the junction kept 3 bases outside the gene matches. Germline CDR1 is LGHDT and CDR2 is YNNKEL (reference sequence). For the CDR3, the DNA is TGTGCCAGCAGCCGCATAGCGGGGGGGTACAATGAGCAGTTCTTC. Translation gives CASSRIAGGYNEQFF.

The rearrangement links TRBV15 to TRBJ2-1; D is tentatively TRBD1 or TRBD2 (5 bases each). V was trimmed by 5 bases and J by 8 bases, leaving 13 bases between them. The V gene's germline CDR1 is LNHNV and CDR2 YYDKDF (reference sequence). The CDR3 covers 13 residues. The chain's CDR3 is CATSEGIGDEQFF. CDR3 in DNA: TGTGCCACCAGCGAGGGGATTGGTGATGAGCAGTTCTTC. The full variable domain, rest sourced from reference TRBV15 and TRBJ2-1, is DAMVIQNPRYQVTQFGKPVTLSCSQTLNHNVMYWYQQKSSQAPKLLFHYYDKDFNNEADTPDNFQSRRPNTSFCFLDIRSPGLGDTAMYLCATSEGIGDEQFFGPGTRLTVL.

The chain recombines TRBV6-5 with TRBJ1-5; 7 bases line up with TRBD1. Germline trimming cut 2 bases from V and 2 bases from J; bases unmatched to any gene: 0. Germline V gene sequence: CDR1 MNHEY, CDR2 SVGAGI. The CDR3 is made up of 14 amino acids. In nucleotides, the CDR3 is TGTGCCAGCAGTTACGGACAGGGCAATCAGCCCCAGCATTTT. Encoded protein: CASSYGQGNQPQHF.

Only a few counts were recorded for this clonotype. The chain is built from TRBV2 and TRBJ2-7; 9 bases align to TRBD1. V lost 6 bases to trimming and J lost 6 bases; unmatched junction nucleotides: 6. CDR1 SNHLY and CDR2 FYNNEI come from the germline V gene. This CDR3 contains 13 residues. CDR3 DNA sequence: TGTGCCAGCAGGCCGGGACAGGGAAGCGAGCAGTACGTC. It specifies CASRPGQGSEQYV.

This clonotype was recorded a few times. The chain employs TRBV10-3 and TRBJ2-7; D is unclear. The V end lost 0 bases, the J end lost 3 bases, and 12 bases lay between the germline ends. Germline CDR1 is ENHRY and CDR2 is SYGVKD. The CDR3 sequence is 15 residues long. CDR3 protein: CAISESTAPGYEQYF. CDR3 sequence (DNA): TGTGCCATCAGTGAGTCAACGGCCCCAGGCTACGAGCAGTACTTC.

The V gene is TRBV7-2, the J gene TRBJ2-2; no clear D. Looked up from germline, CDR1 is SGHTA and CDR2 is FQGNSA. The CDR3 runs to 14 residues. Trimming removed 1 base from V and 0 bases from J, with 3 bases in between. CDR3 region: CASSLGSNTGELFF. The CDR3, as DNA: TGTGCCAGCAGCTTAGGGTCGAACACCGGGGAGCTGTTTTTT.

Many counts were recorded for this clonotype. V and J are TRBV28 and TRBJ2-1; the D gene is possibly TRBD1 (5 bases). The CDR3 has 12 residues. CDR1 is MDHEN and CDR2 is SYDVKM in the germline V gene. The V end was cut by 2 bases, the J end by 7 bases, with 6 bases between. CDR3 protein: CASSLPGNEQFF. In DNA form, the CDR3 reads TGTGCCAGCAGTTTACCAGGGAATGAGCAGTTCTTC. The full variable domain, with the rest looked up from reference TRBV28 and TRBJ2-1, is DVKVTQSSRYLVKRTGEKVFLECVQDMDHENMFWYRQDPGLGLRLIYFSYDVKMKEKGDIPEGYSVSREKKERFSLILESASTNQTSMYLCASSLPGNEQFFGPGTRLTVL.

V and J are TRBV11-1 and TRBJ2-7; 10 bases match TRBD1. Germline trimming cut 7 bases from V and 1 base from J; bases unmatched to any gene: 16. This CDR3 region has 18 residues. CDR1 is SGHAT and CDR2 is FQDESV in the germline V gene (reference sequence). The CDR3 sequence: CASTMGPGTGEWSYEQYF. CDR3 bases: TGTGCCAGCACCATGGGTCCCGGGACAGGGGAATGGTCCTACGAGCAGTACTTC.

This clonotype has just a few counts. V and J are TRBV12-5 and TRBJ2-3; 9 nucleotides line up with TRBD1. With 3 bases clipped from V and 2 bases from J, the junction kept 12 bases outside the gene matches. This CDR3 region has 18 residues. CDR1 LGHNT and CDR2 FRNRAP come from the germline V gene. CDR3 sequence: CASGLSGTGKVFTDTQYF. The DNA of the CDR3 is TGTGCTAGTGGTTTATCCGGGACAGGGAAAGTTTTCACAGATACGCAGTATTTT.

This clonotype was observed a few times. The rearrangement joins TRBV20-1 to TRBJ1-5; D remains unclear. The ends were cut back, 0 bases at V and 4 bases at J, with 7 bases in the middle. The CDR3 runs 13 residues. Germline loops: CDR1 DFQATT, CDR2 SNEGSKA (reference sequence). This CDR3 is CSAREGHNQPQHF. The CDR3 DNA sequence: TGCAGTGCTAGAGAGGGTCATAATCAGCCCCAGCATTTT.

This clonotype appeared a few times. The chain recombines TRBV21-1 with TRBJ2-7; TRBD1 reflects the table's D call only, with no check against the DNA. TRBV21-1 corresponds to a pseudogene. This CDR3 is 15 amino acids long. The DNA for the CDR3 is TGTGCCAGCAGCAACCCCGGGGCCCAGTCCCACGAGCAGTACTTC. It specifies CASSNPGAQSHEQYF.